The clone carrying this TCR beta chain was observed a few times. The antigen is undetermined. This specimen comes from a study of blood T cells in healthy people across ages. General study points: Relative to aged donors, long-lived donors carried more naive CD4+ cells and displayed higher diversity.

Isolated PBMCs totaled at least 6 million in each sample. With a J-beta primer mix and a sample-barcoded 5' primer, a second PCR ran about 6 to 11 cycles. The template-switch adaptor was a 5' adaptor with 12 random nucleotides. It tagged each cDNA molecule. TCRdb recomputed calls from the 5' RACE reads with MiXCR, one row per CDR3 protein. The data hold approximately 790,000 distinct CDR3 sequences, with roughly 60% observed a single time. Germline values: CDR1 MNHEY, CDR2 SVGAGI. This CDR3 is 13 amino acids long. Trimming left V 10 bases short and J 1 base short, with 13 bases between. The source is a man aged 25 to 45 in good health. The material sequenced was blood. The J gene is TRBJ2-5, the V gene TRBV6-5; possibly TRBD1 for D (5 bases). Written as DNA, the CDR3 is TGTGCCACCGGACCAGGGATCCAAGAGACCCAGTACTTC. Its translation is CATGPGIQETQYF.